The clone carrying this T cell receptor (beta chain) was seen only a few times. Amplified TCR beta CDR3 regions derived from RNA transcripts. TCR CDR3 regions were first amplified by RT-PCR with HTBI primers. TCRdb called the multiplex PCR reads again in MiXCR, with one record for every CDR3 protein. The repertoire holds 640,000 or so distinct CDR3 sequences, 14% seen once, with 7% to 9% in the top ten. This CDR3 spans 19 amino acids. The V and J ends lost 0 bases and 0 bases respectively, with 18 bases between them. Per the germline V gene, CDR1 is MGHRA and CDR2 is YSYEKL. These data come from a study of T cells in Graves' hyperthyroidism and ophthalmopathy.

The chain is built from TRBV4-1 and TRBJ2-1; D may correspond to TRBD1 or TRBD2 (5 bases each). The clonotype comes from a woman aged 18-35 years with Graves' ophthalmopathy. Sequenced: blood. The CDR3 protein is CASSQDGVRWGSSYNEQFF. The CDR3 coding sequence is TGCGCCAGCAGCCAAGATGGGGTACGGTGGGGGAGCTCCTACAATGAGCAGTTCTTC.